Below, one T cell receptor beta chain is given with its context. The data were obtained in a study of T cell responses to AZD1222 COVID-19 vaccine. The table came from immunoSEQ multiplex PCR; TCRdb's copy has only in-frame clones and leaves some out. The sample consists of approximately 150,000 clones, 85% to 90% of them appearing once. The receptor was derived from an adult who received the AZD1222 COVID-19 vaccine. Sequencing was performed on peripheral blood, taken 28 days after the second AZD1222 dose.

The CDR3 reads CASSPGGGRPQHF. The CDR3 region has the DNA TGTGCCAGCAGCCCCGGGGGTGGAAGGCCCCAGCATTTT. The gene calls are TRBV7-9 and TRBJ1-5, with a possible D match to TRBD1 (5 bases). This CDR3 has 13 residues. Trimming removed 5 bases from V and 9 bases from J, with 14 bases in between. The germline V gene encodes CDR1 SEHNR and CDR2 FQNEAQ (reference sequence).